This entry is about one T cell receptor (beta chain). Antigen specificity is unknown. The data were taken from a study of blood T cells in healthy people across ages. Samples had at least 6.5 million PBMCs isolated from them. After removal of 6 bases from V and 4 bases from J, the junction contained 3 bases not matched to a gene. The V gene's germline CDR1 is PRHDT and CDR2 FYEKMQ (reference sequence). The CDR3 is made up of 12 amino acids. A second PCR, run for about 7 to 11 cycles, used a sample-barcoded 5' primer plus a J-beta primer mix. A template-switch adaptor containing 12 random nucleotides labeled each cDNA molecule. The yield of each sample was at least 2.5 million CDR3-containing paired-end reads. TCRdb re-derived calls from the 5' RACE reads in MiXCR, one entry per CDR3 protein. The sample lists over 950,000 distinct CDR3 sequences, approximately 50% occurring once. Regarding the study as a whole: TCR beta diversity per million T cells fell roughly linearly with age.

This TCR derives from a woman aged 55 to 70 in good health. This chain uses TRBV13 with TRBJ2-7; 7 positions match TRBD2. The sample was blood. The CDR3 DNA follows: TGTGCCAGCAGGAGAGCGGGGTACGAGCAGTACTTC. It specifies CASRRAGYEQYF.